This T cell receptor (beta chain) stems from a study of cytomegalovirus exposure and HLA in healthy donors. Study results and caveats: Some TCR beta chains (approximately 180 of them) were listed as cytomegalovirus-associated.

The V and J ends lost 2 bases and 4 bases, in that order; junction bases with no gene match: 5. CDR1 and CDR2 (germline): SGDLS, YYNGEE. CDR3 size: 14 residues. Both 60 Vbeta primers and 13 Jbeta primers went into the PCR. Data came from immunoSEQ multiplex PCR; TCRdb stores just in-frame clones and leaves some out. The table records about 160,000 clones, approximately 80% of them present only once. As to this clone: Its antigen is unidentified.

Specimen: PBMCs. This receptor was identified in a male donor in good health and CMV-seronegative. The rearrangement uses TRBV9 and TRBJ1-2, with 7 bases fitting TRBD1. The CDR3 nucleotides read TGTGCCAGCAGCGTCGGAGGGGGCGGCTATGGCTACACCTTC. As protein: CASSVGGGGYGYTF.